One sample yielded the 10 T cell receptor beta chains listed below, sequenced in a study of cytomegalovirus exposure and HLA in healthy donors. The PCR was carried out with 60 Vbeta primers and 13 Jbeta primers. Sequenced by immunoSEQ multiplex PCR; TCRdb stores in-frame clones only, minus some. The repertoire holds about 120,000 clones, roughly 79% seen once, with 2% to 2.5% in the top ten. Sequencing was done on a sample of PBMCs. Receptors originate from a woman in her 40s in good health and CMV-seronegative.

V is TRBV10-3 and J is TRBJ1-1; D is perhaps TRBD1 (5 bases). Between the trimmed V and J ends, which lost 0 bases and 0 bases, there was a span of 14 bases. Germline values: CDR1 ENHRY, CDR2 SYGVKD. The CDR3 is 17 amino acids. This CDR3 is CAISESRQGRLNTEAFF. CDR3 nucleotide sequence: TGTGCCATCAGTGAGTCGAGGCAGGGCAGGTTGAACACTGAAGCTTTCTTT.

Written as DNA, the CDR3 is TGTGCCAGCAGCCCCGGGACTAGCGTAAGGGATGAGCAGTTCTTC. Translated: CASSPGTSVRDEQFF. The rearrangement links TRBV7-3 to TRBJ2-1, with TRBD2 matching 10 bases. The CDR3 loop spans 15 amino acids. Trimming took 5 bases from V and 8 from J; bases not matched to a gene: 9. Germline V CDR1 and CDR2: SGHTA, FQGTGA.

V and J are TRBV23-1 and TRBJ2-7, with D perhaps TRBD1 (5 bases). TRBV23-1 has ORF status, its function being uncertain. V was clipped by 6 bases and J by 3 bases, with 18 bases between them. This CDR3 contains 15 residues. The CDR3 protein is CASRNWGPLNYEQYF. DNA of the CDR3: TGCGCCAGCAGAAATTGGGGCCCTCTCAACTACGAGCAGTACTTC.

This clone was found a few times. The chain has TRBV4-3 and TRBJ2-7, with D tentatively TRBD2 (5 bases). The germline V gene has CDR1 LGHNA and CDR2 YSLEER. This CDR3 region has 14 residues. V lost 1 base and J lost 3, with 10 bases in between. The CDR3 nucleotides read TGCGCCAGCAGCCAAGGGACTGGAGTCTACGAGCAGTACTTC. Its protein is CASSQGTGVYEQYF.

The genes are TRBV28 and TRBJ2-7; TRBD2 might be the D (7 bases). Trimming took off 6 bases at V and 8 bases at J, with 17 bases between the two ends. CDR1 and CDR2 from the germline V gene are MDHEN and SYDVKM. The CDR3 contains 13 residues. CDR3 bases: TGTGCCAGCAGCACTTGGGAGGGACACCAGCAGTACTTC. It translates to CASSTWEGHQQYF.

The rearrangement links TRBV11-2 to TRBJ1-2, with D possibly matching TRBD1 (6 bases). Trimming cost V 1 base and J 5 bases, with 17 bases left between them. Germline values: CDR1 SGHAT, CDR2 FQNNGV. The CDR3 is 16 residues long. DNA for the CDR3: TGTGCCAGCAGCTTAGGGGGGACATCCGCGAATTATGGCTACACCTTC. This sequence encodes CASSLGGTSANYGYTF.

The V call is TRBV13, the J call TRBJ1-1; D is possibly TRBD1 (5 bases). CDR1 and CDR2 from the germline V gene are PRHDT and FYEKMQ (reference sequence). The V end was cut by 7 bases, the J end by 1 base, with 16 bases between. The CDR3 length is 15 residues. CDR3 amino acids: CASTRRDSSNTEAFF. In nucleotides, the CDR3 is TGTGCCAGCACCAGGCGAGACAGCTCGAACACTGAAGCTTTCTTT.

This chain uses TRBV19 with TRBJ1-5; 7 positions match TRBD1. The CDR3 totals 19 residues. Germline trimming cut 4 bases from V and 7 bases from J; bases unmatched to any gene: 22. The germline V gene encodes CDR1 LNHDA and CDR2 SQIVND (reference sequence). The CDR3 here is CASSTNGRQGVEGGQPQHF. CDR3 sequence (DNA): TGTGCCAGTAGTACAAATGGAAGACAGGGAGTTGAAGGTGGCCAGCCCCAGCATTTT. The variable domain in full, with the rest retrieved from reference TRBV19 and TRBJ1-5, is DGGITQSPKYLFRKEGQNVTLSCEQNLNHDAMYWYRQDPGQGLRLIYYSQIVNDFQKGDIAEGYSVSREKKESFPLTVTSAQKNPTAFYLCASSTNGRQGVEGGQPQHFGDGTRLSIL.

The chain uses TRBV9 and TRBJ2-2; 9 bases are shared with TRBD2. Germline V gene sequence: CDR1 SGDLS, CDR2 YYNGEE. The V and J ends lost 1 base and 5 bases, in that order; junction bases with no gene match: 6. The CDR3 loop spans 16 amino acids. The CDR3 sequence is CASSVIEAGGTGELFF. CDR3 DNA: TGTGCCAGCAGCGTAATTGAGGCGGGAGGGACCGGGGAGCTGTTTTTT.

CDR3 amino acids: CASLLSRGANVLTF. For the CDR3, the DNA is TGTGCCAGCTTGCTGAGTCGTGGGGCCAACGTCCTGACTTTC. The chain carries TRBV28 and TRBJ2-6; no reliable D call. Per germline, CDR1 MDHEN and CDR2 SYDVKM. This CDR3 is 14 amino acids long. V was clipped by 8 bases and J by 3 bases, with 11 bases between them.